This entry concerns a single TCR beta chain. The sample belongs to a study of cytomegalovirus exposure and HLA in healthy donors. Sequenced by immunoSEQ multiplex PCR; TCRdb stores in-frame clones only, minus some. The table includes approximately 100,000 clones, approximately 93% detected once. The germline V and J ends were trimmed by 5 bases and 2 bases, with 18 bases remaining between them. The CDR3 runs to 16 residues. Germline CDR1 reads SGHVS; CDR2 reads FQNEAQ. The sequenced sample was PBMCs. This sequence was found in a woman under 40 in good health and CMV-seropositive. The rearrangement joins TRBV7-8 to TRBJ2-5; D possibly corresponds to TRBD1 (5 bases). The CDR3 DNA follows: TGTGCCAGCAGCCCCGAGTGGGGCATGCTTCAAGAGACCCAGTACTTC. This sequence encodes CASSPEWGMLQETQYF.